This TCR beta chain was identified in a study of human T cells and chemical hapten exposure. About the study: The patient population, which was mostly female, had alopecia areata, totalis or universalis.

V was trimmed by 4 bases and J by 0 bases, leaving 9 bases between them. This CDR3 spans 14 amino acids. From germline, CDR1 is DFQATT and CDR2 SNEGSKA (reference sequence). This clonotype was seen a few times. As yet, its antigen is unknown. Whole-study findings and limits: A positive correlation with patch test score was found for PT1 expanded TCR counts.

The time point: pre-sensitization, week 0. The treatment: therapeutic diphenylcyclopropenone sensitization with weekly scalp DPC. Via MiXCR, TCRdb re-called the RACE reads, giving one row per CDR3 protein. The data contain about 110,000 distinct CDR3 sequences, approximately 12% of them singletons. Sequencing was performed on whole blood, taken in connection with sensitization to the hapten diphenylcyclopropenone (DPC). The TCR originated in a woman aged 45-65 years with alopecia areata. Some clones in this sample may be carry-over from other donors' samples. This chain connects TRBV20-1 to TRBJ2-2; D is possibly TRBD1 (5 bases). The chain's CDR3 is CSAKTGANTGELFF. CDR3 in DNA: TGCAGTGCTAAAACAGGAGCGAACACCGGGGAGCTGTTTTTT.